The TCR beta chain under discussion was sequenced for a study of patients and donors after allogeneic stem cell transplantation. This clonotype was seen a few times. Each CDR3 protein is one row after TCRdb ran MiXCR on the RT-PCR reads. The sample holds 150,000 to 200,000 distinct CDR3 sequences; 41% are singletons and the top ten take 33%. The CDR3 is made up of 14 amino acids. Germline V gene lookup returns CDR1 LNHNV and CDR2 YYDKDF (reference sequence). The V gene lost 1 base and the J gene lost 6 bases, with 10 bases spanning the gap. The sequenced sample consisted of blood, either unsorted or a sorted T cell fraction (not recorded which). The sequence came from a human donor who was either an allogeneic HSCT recipient or a stem cell or donor lymphocyte infusion donor (not recorded which). It is not recorded whose cells these are; they may come from a transplant donor. The chain has TRBV15 and TRBJ1-5; no clear D gene. CDR3 residues: CATSRARVGQPQHF. CDR3 nucleotide sequence: TGTGCCACCAGCAGAGCAAGGGTAGGTCAGCCCCAGCATTTT.